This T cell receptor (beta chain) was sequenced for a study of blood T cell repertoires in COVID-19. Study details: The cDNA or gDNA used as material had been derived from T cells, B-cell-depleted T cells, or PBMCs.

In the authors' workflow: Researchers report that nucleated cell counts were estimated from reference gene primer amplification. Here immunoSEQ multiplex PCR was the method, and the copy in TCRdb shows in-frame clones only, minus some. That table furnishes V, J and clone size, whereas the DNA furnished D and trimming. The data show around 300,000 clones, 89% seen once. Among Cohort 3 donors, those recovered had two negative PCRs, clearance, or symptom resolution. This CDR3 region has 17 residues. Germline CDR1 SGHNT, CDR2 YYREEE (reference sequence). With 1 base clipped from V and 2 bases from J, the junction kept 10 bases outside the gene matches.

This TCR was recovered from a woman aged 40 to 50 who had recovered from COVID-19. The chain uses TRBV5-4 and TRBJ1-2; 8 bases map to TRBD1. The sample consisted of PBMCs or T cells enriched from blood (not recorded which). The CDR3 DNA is TGTGCCAGCAGCTTGACTTATTTAAGGGACAGGAACTATGGCTACACCTTC. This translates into CASSLTYLRDRNYGYTF. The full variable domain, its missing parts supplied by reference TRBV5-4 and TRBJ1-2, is ETGVTQSPTHLIKTRGQQVTLRCSSQSGHNTVSWYQQALGQGPQFIFQYYREEENGRGNFPPRFSGLQFPNYSSELNVNALELDDSALYLCASSLTYLRDRNYGYTFGSGTRLTVV.